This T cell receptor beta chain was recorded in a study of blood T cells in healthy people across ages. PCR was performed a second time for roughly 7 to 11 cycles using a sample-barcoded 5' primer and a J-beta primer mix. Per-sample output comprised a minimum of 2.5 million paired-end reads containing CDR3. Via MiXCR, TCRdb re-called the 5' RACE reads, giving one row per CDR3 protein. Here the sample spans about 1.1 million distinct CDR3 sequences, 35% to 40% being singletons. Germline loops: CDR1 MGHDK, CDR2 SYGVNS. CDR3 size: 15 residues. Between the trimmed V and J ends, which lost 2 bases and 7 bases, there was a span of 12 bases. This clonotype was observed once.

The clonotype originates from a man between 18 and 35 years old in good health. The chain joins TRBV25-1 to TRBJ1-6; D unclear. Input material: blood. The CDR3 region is CASSEEGQENSPLHF. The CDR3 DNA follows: TGTGCCAGCAGTGAAGAAGGCCAGGAAAATTCACCCCTCCACTTT. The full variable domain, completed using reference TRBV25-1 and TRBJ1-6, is EADIYQTPRYLVIGTGKKITLECSQTMGHDKMYWYQQDPGMELHLIHYSYGVNSTEKGDLSSESTVSRIRTEHFPLTLESARPSHTSQYLCASSEEGQENSPLHFGNGTRLTVT.